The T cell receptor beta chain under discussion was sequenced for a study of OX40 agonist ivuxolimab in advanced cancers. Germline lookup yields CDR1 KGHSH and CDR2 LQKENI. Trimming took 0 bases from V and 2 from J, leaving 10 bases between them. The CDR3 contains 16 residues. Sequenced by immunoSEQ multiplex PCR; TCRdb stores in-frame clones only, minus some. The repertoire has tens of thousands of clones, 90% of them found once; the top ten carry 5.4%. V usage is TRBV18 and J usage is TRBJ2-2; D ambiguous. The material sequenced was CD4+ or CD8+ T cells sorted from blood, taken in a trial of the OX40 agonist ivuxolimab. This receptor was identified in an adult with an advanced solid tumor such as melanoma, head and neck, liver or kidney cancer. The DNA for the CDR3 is TGTGCCAGCTCACCACCGAATGGCTACAACACCGGGGAGCTGTTTTTT. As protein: CASSPPNGYNTGELFF.